This T cell receptor (beta chain) appears in the sequencing data of a study of CD8 T cells in ankylosing spondylitis. Libraries for TCR beta were made by quantitative 5'-RACE with molecular barcodes. TCRdb itself ran the 5' RACE reads through MiXCR, one entry per CDR3 protein. The data contain approximately 400,000 distinct CDR3 sequences, 15% to 20% of them singletons. The study's findings and limits: Previously reported in reactive arthritis synovial fluid and blood were some of the motif variants. There was reportedly significant enrichment of clones that were disease-linked in matched ankylosing spondylitis synovial fluid. A TCR beta motif of several highly homologous variants seemed to mark ankylosing spondylitis blood. Disease-linked clones, CD8+, were relatively rare in peripheral blood.

This clonotype has just a few counts. Its antigen is not identified. With 5 bases clipped from V and 5 bases from J, the junction kept 7 bases outside the gene matches. The CDR3 length is 15 residues. The rearrangement uses TRBV12-3 or TRBV12-4 and TRBJ1-5; 9 nucleotides match TRBD1. Sequencing was carried out using blood, either unsorted or a sorted T cell fraction (not recorded which). The source is a male donor with ankylosing spondylitis. This CDR3 reads CASSPRTGEDQPQHF. DNA of the CDR3: TGTGCCAGCAGTCCTCGGACAGGGGAAGATCAGCCCCAGCATTTT.